This T cell receptor beta chain emerged from a study of T-cell reconstitution after alpha-beta-depleted transplantation in children. Whole-study findings and limits: Several hundred expanded graft clones reportedly gave rise to the alpha-beta T cells present about two months after transplant.

Preparation of the TCRbeta library was carried out with unique molecular identifiers. Via MiXCR, TCRdb re-called the PCR reads, giving one row per CDR3 protein. The data contain about 220,000 distinct CDR3 sequences, roughly 18% of them singletons. As regards this clonotype: The antigen remains unidentified.

The CDR3 contains 14 residues. V gave up 4 bases and J gave up 3 bases, with 13 bases separating them. The V call is TRBV12-3 or TRBV12-4, the J call TRBJ2-7; D may correspond to TRBD1 or TRBD2 (6 bases each). This TCR was sampled from a male patient aged 2-9 years who had a stem cell transplant for acute lymphoblastic leukemia, so the T cells may come from the graft donor. Material: PBMCs, mostly from graft donor cells, obtained 360 days after TCRalphabeta/CD19-depleted stem cell transplant. DNA of the CDR3: TGTGCCAGCAGTTACGGAGGGGGGAGCTACGAGCAGTACTTC. This encodes CASSYGGGSYEQYF.